A single sample is the source of the 13 T cell receptor beta chains below, sequenced in a study of blood T cell repertoires in COVID-19. Some clones are missing from TCRdb's copy, which holds only in-frame ones; the method was immunoSEQ multiplex PCR. Of around 170,000 clones in the sample, 88% were seen once. Sequenced sample: peripheral blood. The receptors here all came from a woman aged 25 to 39 with acute or convalescent COVID-19.

This rearrangement joins TRBV11-3 to TRBJ2-5; TRBD2 matches at 7 bases. After removal of 5 bases from V and 4 bases from J, the junction contained 13 bases not matched to a gene. From germline, CDR1 is SGHNT and CDR2 YENEEA. This CDR3 is built from 16 residues. CDR3 nucleotides: TGTGCCAGCAGCCGGACTGTGGGAGGGCCGCCAGAGACCCAGTACTTC. Translated, it gives CASSRTVGGPPETQYF.

This rearrangement joins TRBV11-2 to TRBJ1-1; D unresolved. The V and J ends lost 1 base and 6 bases respectively, with 12 bases between them. Germline-derived CDR1 and CDR2 are SGHAT and FQNNGV. The CDR3 covers 14 residues. The CDR3 loop is CASSLGTTGPEAFF. The CDR3 nucleotides read TGTGCCAGCAGCTTAGGTACAACGGGTCCTGAAGCTTTCTTT.

This sequence joins TRBV25-1 and TRBJ1-4, with 9 bases aligning to TRBD1. The CDR3 sequence is 15 residues long. V lost 2 bases to trimming and J lost 4 bases; unmatched junction nucleotides: 2. Germline V gene lookup returns CDR1 MGHDK and CDR2 SYGVNS. The CDR3 region is CASSEVGQGNEKLFF. CDR3 in DNA: TGTGCCAGCAGTGAAGTGGGACAGGGTAATGAAAAACTGTTTTTT.

This clone showed up just a few times. The chain combines TRBV9 with TRBJ2-5; TRBD1 matches 9 bases. From germline, CDR1 is SGDLS and CDR2 YYNGEE. After removal of 2 bases from V and 7 bases from J, the junction contained 9 bases not matched to a gene. The CDR3 covers 15 residues. The CDR3 sequence: CASSVSGQGIGTQYF. CDR3 nucleotide sequence: TGTGCCAGCAGCGTTTCCGGACAGGGGATCGGGACCCAGTACTTC.

V and J are TRBV12-3 or TRBV12-4 and TRBJ2-7; D is unclear. This CDR3 is built from 11 residues. V was trimmed by 0 bases and J by 7 bases, leaving 4 bases between them. Here the CDR3 reads CASSLAREQYF. The CDR3 nucleotides are TGTGCCAGCAGTTTAGCGCGGGAGCAGTACTTC.

About this clone itself: One end of the junction fails to match germline, which may point to a read error. The rearrangement uses TRBV11-3 and TRBJ2-5, with 8 bases matching TRBD2. The CDR3 is 11 amino acids. Germline values: CDR1 SGHNT, CDR2 YENEEA. The DNA for the CDR3 is TGTGCCAGCAGCTTAGGGCGGGAGGCAGACTTC. Protein: CASSLGREADF.

The chain carries TRBV5-1 and TRBJ2-3; D perhaps matches TRBD2 (6 bases). Trimming took 3 bases from V and 0 from J, leaving 14 bases between them. CDR1 is SGHRS and CDR2 is YFSETQ in the germline V gene. This CDR3 has 16 amino acids. The CDR3 protein is CASSSTSGTSTDTQYF. CDR3 DNA sequence: TGCGCCAGCAGCTCAACGTCCGGGACTAGCACAGATACGCAGTATTTT.

The rearrangement uses TRBV11-3 and TRBJ2-7; D unresolved. CDR1 is SGHNT and CDR2 is YENEEA in the germline V gene. The CDR3 is 13 residues long. V lost 1 base and J 6 bases, leaving 10 bases between the germline ends. The DNA for the CDR3 is TGTGCCAGCAGCTTAGGGGCCGCGTCCGAGCAGTACTTC. This sequence encodes CASSLGAASEQYF.

This clone was observed a single time. DNA of the CDR3: TGTGCCAGCAGTTTAGTTGGCGGCGCTAATTCACCCCTCCACTTT. This encodes CASSLVGGANSPLHF. The V gene is TRBV28, the J gene TRBJ1-6; D remains ambiguous. Trimming removed 2 bases from V and 6 bases from J, with 11 bases in between. The CDR3 contains 15 residues. Germline V gives CDR1 MDHEN, CDR2 SYDVKM.

The rearrangement joins TRBV5-4 to TRBJ1-2, with a tentative D call TRBD1 (6 bases). The CDR3 runs to 12 residues. The germline gives CDR1 SGHNT, CDR2 YYREEE (reference sequence). The V end was cut by 4 bases, the J end by 7 bases, with 11 bases between. The CDR3 sequence is CASSGGASGYTF. CDR3 nucleotide sequence: TGTGCCAGCAGCGGGGGCGCGAGTGGCTACACCTTC.

The chain joins TRBV5-6 to TRBJ2-7; perhaps TRBD1 as D (5 bases). CDR1 is SGHDT, CDR2 YYEEEE, per germline. Trimming took off 0 bases at V and 3 bases at J, with 13 bases between the two ends. This CDR3 is built from 15 residues. The CDR3 region is CASSLGAGIYYEQYF. CDR3 nucleotides: TGTGCCAGCAGCTTGGGAGCAGGGATATACTACGAGCAGTACTTC.

As DNA, the CDR3 is TGTGCCAGCAGCGTAGAAACGGGCAATGAGCAGTTCTTC. This sequence encodes CASSVETGNEQFF. The rearrangement joins TRBV9 to TRBJ2-1, with D unclear. V lost 0 bases to trimming and J lost 6 bases, with 7 bases between them. Per germline, CDR1 SGDLS and CDR2 YYNGEE. This CDR3 contains 13 residues.

V gene TRBV11-2 combines with J gene TRBJ2-7, with TRBD2 identical over 7 bases. V was pared by 5 bases and J by 0 bases, with 7 bases of the junction left unmatched. The CDR3 runs 15 residues. CDR1 is SGHAT and CDR2 is FQNNGV in the germline V gene. The CDR3 region is CASSIYRDYSYEQYF. The CDR3, as DNA: TGTGCCAGCAGCATCTACCGGGACTACTCCTACGAGCAGTACTTC.